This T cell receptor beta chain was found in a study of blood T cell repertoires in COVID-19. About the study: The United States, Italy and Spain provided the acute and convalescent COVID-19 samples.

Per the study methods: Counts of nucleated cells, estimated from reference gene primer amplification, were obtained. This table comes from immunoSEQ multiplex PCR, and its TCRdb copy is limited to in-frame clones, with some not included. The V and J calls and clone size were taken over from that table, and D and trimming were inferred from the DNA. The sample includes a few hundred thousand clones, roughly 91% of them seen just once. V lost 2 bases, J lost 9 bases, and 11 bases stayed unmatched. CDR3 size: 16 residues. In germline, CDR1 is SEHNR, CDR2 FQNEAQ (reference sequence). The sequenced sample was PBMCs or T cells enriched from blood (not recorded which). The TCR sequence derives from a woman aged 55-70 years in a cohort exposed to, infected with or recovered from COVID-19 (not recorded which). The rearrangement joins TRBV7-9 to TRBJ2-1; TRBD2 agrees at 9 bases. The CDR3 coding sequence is TGTGCCAGCAGCTTAAAGCTAGCGGGAATACCCCCTGAGCAGTTCTTC. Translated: CASSLKLAGIPPEQFF.